The entry below describes one TCR beta chain. Antigen specificity is unknown. Separation from the roughly 670-subject first cohort characterized the approximately 120-subject validation cohort, to which the donors belonged. This specimen comes from a study of cytomegalovirus exposure and HLA in healthy donors. The CDR3 is 15 amino acids. V was pared by 4 bases and J by 5 bases, with 6 bases of the junction left unmatched. The germline V gene has CDR1 MNHEY and CDR2 SMNVEV (reference sequence). Study results and limitations: Despite most TCR sequences being rare, some public TCRs occurred in many donors.

Method: immunoSEQ multiplex PCR; TCRdb's copy keeps in-frame clones and lacks some. The sample includes roughly 300,000 clones, 87% of them seen just once. The sequenced sample consisted of PBMCs. The chain recombines TRBV27 with TRBJ2-1; 9 nucleotides align to TRBD2. The TCR originated in a woman aged 30 to 39 in good health and CMV-seropositive. The CDR3 coding sequence is TGTGCCAGCAGTTGGGAGCGGGGGGCCAACAATGAGCAGTTCTTC. Translated: CASSWERGANNEQFF.